A selection of T cell receptor beta chains follows, all from one sample in a study of OX40 agonist ivuxolimab in advanced cancers. TCRdb's table, derived via immunoSEQ multiplex PCR, lists solely in-frame clones and lacks some. The sample lists fewer than 70,000 clones, roughly 82% occurring once. The sample consisted of CD4+ or CD8+ T cells sorted from blood, taken in a trial of the OX40 agonist ivuxolimab. These receptors originate from an adult with an advanced solid tumor such as melanoma, head and neck, liver or kidney cancer. Both conserved end residues are trimmed from each CDR3. The size of a clone is reported for some rows only, either as once, few or many, or as a class for expanded clones.

. | TRBJ2-3 | TRBV7-2 | ASSLDRQRSIRPDTQY
. | TRBJ1-5 | TRBV6-5 | ASSYEQGMPQH
few | TRBJ2-1 | TRBV10-2 | ASRVSRLGNEQF
. | TRBJ1-3 | TRBV28 | ATRLAVSGNTIY
. | TRBJ1-2 | TRBV2 | ASSVAGMLYGYT
. | TRBJ2-7 | TRBV28 | ASRASGSFHQSYEQY
. | TRBJ2-7 | TRBV6-5 | ASSGQGYEQY
. | TRBJ2-3 | TRBV11-2 | ASSPQSGTQY
. | TRBJ1-5 | TRBV10-3 | AISPQGGGNQPQH
. | TRBJ1-5 | TRBV5-3 | ASSPRFNQPQH
once | TRBJ2-5 | TRBV5-4 | ASSLGPGYQETQY
. | TRBJ1-5 | TRBV2 | ASSEQGGDQPQH
. | TRBJ2-2 | TRBV28 | ASRFLGELF
. | TRBJ2-2 | TRBV10-3 | AISEQRDRINTGELF
. | TRBJ2-3 | TRBV5-1 | ASSLRGLAIDTQY
. | TRBJ2-6 | TRBV18 | ASSPSGTGSGANVLT
. | TRBJ2-3 | TRBV30 | AWCGTSLTDTQY
. | TRBJ1-5 | TRBV18 | ASSPSGMSQPQH
. | TRBJ1-2 | TRBV5-1 | ASSSGTVSNYGYT
few | TRBJ2-7 | TRBV5-4 | ASSLGLAGVEQY
. | TRBJ2-2 | TRBV30 | AWSGGRLAGYNTGELF
. | TRBJ2-2 | TRBV27 | ASSHNDREVTGELF
. | TRBJ2-7 | TRBV7-9 | ASSFGHNAYEQY
. | TRBJ2-1 | TRBV19 | ASTLRTSGGATNEQF
. | TRBJ1-3 | TRBV5-4 | ASSLDRGNTIY
few | TRBJ1-4 | TRBV4-3 | ASSQERGGATNEKLF
. | TRBJ1-2 | TRBV10-3 | AIYETGVGNYGYT
few | TRBJ1-2 | TRBV20-1 | SAGQESGYT
. | TRBJ2-4 | TRBV19 | ASSIGIALA
. | TRBJ1-3 | TRBV19 | ASSTKGNPGNTIY
. | TRBJ1-1 | TRBV10-3 | AISEPRAAGNTEAF
. | TRBJ2-4 | TRBV18 | ASSPLGQGTAKNIQY
. | TRBJ2-2 | TRBV19 | AIGDRGHANTGELF
. | TRBJ2-1 | TRBV27 | ASSPRGNSYNEQF
once | TRBJ2-7 | TRBV5-8 | ASSLLFIGGSKQY
. | TRBJ1-6 | TRBV18 | ASSRDSSNSPLH
few | TRBJ2-1 | TRBV7-8 | ASTLHNEQF
once | TRBJ2-1 | TRBV5-1 | ASSRGPGGNEQF
. | TRBJ2-7 | TRBV28 | ASSFNSGYEQY
. | TRBJ1-5 | TRBV6-1 | AIWDGYSNQPQH
. | TRBJ1-1 | TRBV6-1 | ATAVKRMNTEAF
. | TRBJ1-4 | TRBV6-5 | ASSYGLTTNEKLF